The sequence of this TCR beta chain was determined in a study of Ad26.COV2.S vaccination and SARS-CoV-2 variants. The assay was immunoSEQ multiplex PCR, and TCRdb's table has in-frame clones only and misses some. This sample has more than 250,000 clones; around 87% occur once, and the top ten carry approximately 3.4%. The germline V gene encodes CDR1 SGHRS and CDR2 YFSETQ. The CDR3 runs 14 residues. Trimming took 4 bases from V and 1 from J; bases not matched to a gene: 4. Sample treatment: around 19 received Ad26.COV2.S at low or high dose, single or two shots; about 5 received placebo; per-sample allocation not given. Day 63 after the first injection of vaccine or placebo was the sampling time. About this clone itself: The sample carries other DNA sequences with the same CDR3.

This rearrangement joins TRBV5-1 to TRBJ2-7; 8 nucleotides line up with TRBD2. This sample comprised peripheral blood, obtained in a trial of Ad26.COV2.S vaccine versus placebo. The source of this sequence is a person aged 18-65 years who received the Ad26.COV2.S COVID-19 vaccine or a placebo. CDR3 coding DNA: TGCGCCAGCAGCCCGAGCGGGAGTTCCTACGAGCAGTACTTC. Its protein product is CASSPSGSSYEQYF.